This T cell receptor (beta chain) was identified in a study of T cells after posttransplantation cyclophosphamide. Study observations and caveats: Later post-transplant blood repertoires were often dominated by donor CD8+ memory clones. After PTCy, TRB diversity resembled that of CNI/methotrexate controls. Blood and skin or GI T cell repertoires showed limited TRB overlap.

Here immunoSEQ multiplex PCR was the method, and the copy in TCRdb shows in-frame clones only, minus some. This sample has approximately 5,100 clones, with approximately 70% found just once. This clone was observed once. What it recognizes is unknown. Sampled 1 year posttransplant, controls received myeloablative marrow transplants, methotrexate and a calcineurin inhibitor. Germline V gives CDR1 SGHRS, CDR2 YFSETQ. This CDR3 has 14 residues. V dropped 4 bases and J dropped 2; count of bases not matched to a gene: 3. The starting material was PBMCs, obtained roughly 330 days after allogeneic stem cell transplant with calcineurin inhibitor and methotrexate. The rearrangement joins TRBV5-1 to TRBJ1-2; 9 bases match TRBD1. This sequence originates from a female patient in her fifties or sixties who received an allogeneic stem cell transplant from an unrelated donor, was CMV-positive, and had acute and chronic GVHD. A subset of T cells may come from the graft donor. The DNA for the CDR3 is TGCGCCAGCAGCCCTGACAGGGGGAACTATGGCTACACCTTC. Its translation: CASSPDRGNYGYTF.